This T cell receptor beta chain is from a study of shared clonotypes between healthy human individuals. As for the study in general: A couple of women and three men aged 18 to 49 made up the donors. Each donor's CD8 memory used one plate, CD8 naive two, each CD4 subset three.

To note about this clone: No antigen is known for it.

Study-level findings and limits: The sharing of 5% to 6.5% of naive CD4 clonotypes was seen across a handful of donors.

TCRdb's copy holds only in-frame clones and misses some; the assay was immunoSEQ multiplex PCR. The sample yields about 1.5 million clones, under 99% seen once. The receptor's source is a man younger than 45 in good health. The sequenced material came from naive CD4+ T cells sorted from blood. Documented subset: CD45RA+ positively selected.

CDR3 sequence (DNA): TGCAGCGTCCTAGGGGTCTCCTACGAGCAGTACTTC. Protein: CSVLGVSYEQYF. The gene calls are TRBV29-1 and TRBJ2-7; D is possibly TRBD1 (5 bases). The CDR3 loop spans 12 amino acids. In germline, CDR1 is SQVTM, CDR2 ANQGSEA. Trimming shortened V by 6 bases and J by 0 bases, and 9 bases separated the two germline ends.